The sequence of this T cell receptor (beta chain) was determined in a study of a mutant IDH1 vaccine in newly diagnosed glioma. The overall study: With temozolomide cycles, or 4-6 weeks after radiotherapy alone, vaccination was started. Every participant had undergone radiotherapy, temozolomide, or both before, and most underwent both. The treated population exhibited a male proportion of roughly 62%, a female proportion of roughly 40%, and a mean age of around 40 years.

As concerns this clone: The antigen remains undetermined.

Produced via immunoSEQ multiplex PCR; TCRdb's table is partial and in-frame only. The data contain about 58,000 clones, roughly 76% of them singletons. The CDR3 sequence is 19 residues long. The germline V gene encodes CDR1 LNHDA and CDR2 SQIVND (reference sequence). The V gene end was trimmed by 6 bases and the J gene end by 4 bases; junction bases not matched to a gene: 16. The time point denotes: week 35, safety follow-up. Vaccine doses each comprised 300 ug of mutant IDH1 20-mer peptide, with topical imiquimod. The TCR comes from a man aged 40-55 years with glioma. This chain connects TRBV19 to TRBJ2-1; 12 bases agree with TRBD2. The sequences come from PBMCs, collected from a glioma patient whose treatment included an IDH1 peptide vaccine. For the CDR3, the DNA is TGTGCCAGTAGATGGACTAGCGGGAAGCCACTACTGGGGTACAATGAGCAGTTCTTC. Its translation: CASRWTSGKPLLGYNEQFF.